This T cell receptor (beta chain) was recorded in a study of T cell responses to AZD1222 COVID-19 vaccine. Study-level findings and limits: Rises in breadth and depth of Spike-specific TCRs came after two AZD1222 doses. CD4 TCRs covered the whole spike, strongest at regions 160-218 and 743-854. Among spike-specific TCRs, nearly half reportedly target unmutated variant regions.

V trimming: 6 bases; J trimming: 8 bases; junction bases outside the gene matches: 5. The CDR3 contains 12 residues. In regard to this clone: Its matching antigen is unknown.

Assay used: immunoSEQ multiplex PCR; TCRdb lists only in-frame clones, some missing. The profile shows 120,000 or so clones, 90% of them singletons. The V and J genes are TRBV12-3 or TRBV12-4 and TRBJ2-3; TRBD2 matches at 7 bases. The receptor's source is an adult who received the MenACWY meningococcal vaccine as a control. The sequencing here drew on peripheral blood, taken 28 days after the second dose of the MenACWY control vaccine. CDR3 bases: TGTGCCAGCAGGGGGGGGTCAGTTACGCAGTATTTT. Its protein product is CASRGGSVTQYF.